These 31 T cell receptor beta chains came from one sample sequenced in a study of identifying expanded T cells in peripheral blood. The protocol was immunoSEQ multiplex PCR, while the TCRdb copy is restricted to in-frame clones and leaves out a portion. The top ten clones hold under 20% of a sample with tens of thousands of clones, roughly four fifths of them seen once. Sample: blood. All receptors come from a person aged 18-69 years in good health.

The J gene is TRBJ1-3, the V gene TRBV5-1; D call uncertain. In germline, CDR1 is SGHRS, CDR2 YFSETQ. The length of the CDR3 is 15 residues. Between the trimmed V and J ends, which lost 4 bases and 0 bases, there was a span of 11 bases. The CDR3 here is CASSPSVVSGNTIYF. The CDR3 DNA is TGCGCCAGCAGCCCCTCGGTAGTCTCTGGAAACACCATATATTTT.

V gene TRBV2 combines with J gene TRBJ2-2, with TRBD2 as a possible D gene (5 bases). The CDR3 contains 14 residues. V was trimmed by 8 bases and J by 1 base, leaving 11 bases between them. Per the germline V gene, CDR1 is SNHLY and CDR2 is FYNNEI. CDR3 sequence reads: CASRRTRNTGELFF. In nucleotides, the CDR3 is TGTGCCAGCCGCAGGACTCGGAACACCGGGGAGCTGTTTTTT.

The CDR3: CASSLDRTVSSSYEQYF. The CDR3 bases are TGTGCCAGCAGCTTAGATCGGACGGTTTCTAGCTCCTACGAGCAGTACTTC. The rearrangement uses TRBV7-2 and TRBJ2-5; D is undetermined. The DNA end is more similar to TRBJ2-7, so the J call may be wrong. CDR1 is SGHTA and CDR2 is FQGNSA in the germline V gene. The CDR3 contains 17 residues.

V usage is TRBV5-6 and J usage is TRBJ2-3, with 8 nucleotides matching TRBD2. Germline lookup yields CDR1 SGHDT and CDR2 YYEEEE. V was clipped by 4 bases and J by 3 bases; unmatched bases: 4. The CDR3 totals 14 residues. For the CDR3, the DNA is TGTGCCAGCAGCGGTACTAGCGGTACAGATACGCAGTATTTT. Encoded protein: CASSGTSGTDTQYF.

The chain joins TRBV6-1 to TRBJ1-5; D gene uncertain. The germline gives CDR1 MNHNS, CDR2 SASEGT. The CDR3 runs to 17 residues. V gave up 1 base and J gave up 2 bases, with 15 bases separating them. The CDR3 spells CASSEGAASWGNQPQHF. CDR3 DNA: TGTGCCAGCAGTGAAGGGGCAGCTTCCTGGGGCAATCAGCCCCAGCATTTT.

The chain is built from TRBV12-5 and TRBJ2-5; no firm D call. Germline CDR1 and CDR2: LGHNT and FRNRAP. The V gene lost 6 bases and the J gene lost 2 bases, with 7 bases spanning the gap. The CDR3 loop spans 12 amino acids. This CDR3 is CASGWQQETQYF. CDR3 nucleotides: TGTGCTAGTGGGTGGCAGCAAGAGACCCAGTACTTC.

This clone was observed a few times. V is TRBV29-1 and J is TRBJ2-4, with D possibly matching TRBD1 (5 bases). The V gene's germline CDR1 is SQVTM and CDR2 ANQGSEA. The V gene lost 1 base and the J gene lost 0 bases, with 13 bases spanning the gap. The length of the CDR3 is 16 residues. The CDR3 protein is CSVEVARALAKNIQYF. CDR3 DNA: TGCAGCGTTGAAGTTGCCAGGGCCTTAGCCAAAAACATTCAGTACTTC.

The J gene is TRBJ2-3, the V gene TRBV27, with TRBD1 matching 7 bases. With V trimmed by 4 bases and J by 1 base, 8 bases remained unmatched. The CDR3 extends over 16 amino acids. From germline, CDR1 is MNHEY and CDR2 SMNVEV (reference sequence). CDR3 region: CASSSPLGTGTDTQYF. The CDR3 nucleotides are TGTGCCAGCAGTTCGCCTCTAGGGACAGGCACAGATACGCAGTATTTT.

The chain uses TRBV19 and TRBJ1-5; tentatively, D is TRBD1 (6 bases). The CDR3 has 12 amino acids. Per the germline V gene, CDR1 is LNHDA and CDR2 is SQIVND (reference sequence). Trimming stripped 9 bases from V and 7 bases from J, with 13 bases between. CDR3 coding DNA: TGTGCCAGCGCGAAGGGGGAACAGCCCCAGCATTTT. Amino acids: CASAKGEQPQHF.

The chain joins TRBV4-2 to TRBJ1-1, with D possibly matching TRBD1 (5 bases). Germline loops: CDR1 LGHNA, CDR2 YNFKEQ. Trimming pared 1 base from V and 4 bases from J, leaving 10 bases between. The CDR3 covers 14 residues. This CDR3 is CASSQVGGRTEAFF. DNA for the CDR3: TGTGCCAGCAGCCAAGTTGGGGGACGCACTGAAGCTTTCTTT.

The V call is TRBV12-2, the J call TRBJ2-2; the table gives TRBD1 as D, unverified against the DNA. TRBV12-2 is classified as a pseudogene. This CDR3 is 18 amino acids long. The CDR3: CASRFLTPGQGKTGELFF. The CDR3 region has the DNA TGTGCAAGTCGCTTCCTGACTCCGGGACAGGGAAAAACCGGGGAGCTGTTTTTT.

V gene TRBV19 combines with J gene TRBJ2-6, with D perhaps matching TRBD1 or TRBD2 (5 bases each). The CDR3 extends over 13 amino acids. Germline V gene sequence: CDR1 LNHDA, CDR2 SQIVND (reference sequence). V was shortened by 8 bases and J by 4 bases, with 9 bases between the two germline ends. CDR3 sequence: CASLRDGANVLTF. The CDR3, as DNA: TGTGCCAGTCTTCGGGACGGGGCCAACGTCCTGACTTTC.

This chain uses TRBV4-3 with TRBJ2-3; 14 bases map to TRBD2. Germline V CDR1 and CDR2: LGHNA, YSLEER. V lost 3 bases and J lost 0; bases outside the gene matches: 5. This CDR3 has 18 amino acids. In DNA form, the CDR3 reads TGCGCCAGCAGCCAGAGACTAGCGGGAGGGACTAGCACAGATACGCAGTATTTT. Its translation is CASSQRLAGGTSTDTQYF.

The chain couples TRBV27 to TRBJ2-3, with 8 bases lining up with TRBD1. The ends lost 6 bases at V and 5 bases at J; junction bases unmatched: 7. This CDR3 has 14 residues. Per the germline V gene, CDR1 is MNHEY and CDR2 is SMNVEV (reference sequence). The CDR3 sequence: CASRPAGGEDTQYF. The CDR3 region has the DNA TGTGCCAGCAGACCAGCAGGGGGCGAAGATACGCAGTATTTT.

The V call is TRBV5-4, the J call TRBJ1-1; no firm D call. The germline V and J ends were trimmed by 4 bases and 0 bases, with 10 bases remaining between them. Germline V CDR1 and CDR2: SGHNT, YYREEE (reference sequence). The CDR3 loop spans 14 amino acids. CDR3 residues: CASSTEILNTEAFF. In DNA form, the CDR3 reads TGTGCCAGCAGCACTGAGATACTGAACACTGAAGCTTTCTTT.

This clone showed up just a few times. V usage is TRBV29-1 and J usage is TRBJ1-1, with D unclear. CDR1 and CDR2 from the germline V gene are SQVTM and ANQGSEA. CDR3 length equals 12 residues. Trimming took off 7 bases at V and 1 base at J, with 10 bases between the two ends. The CDR3 DNA reads TGCAGCGCATCAACAGCGAACACTGAAGCTTTCTTT. It codes for CSASTANTEAFF.

The CDR3 DNA sequence: TGTGCCAGCAGTTACAACAGGGGCACTGAAGCTTTCTTT. It specifies CASSYNRGTEAFF. The rearrangement uses TRBV6-5 and TRBJ1-1; 7 nucleotides match TRBD1. After removal of 2 bases from V and 4 bases from J, the junction contained 1 base not matched to a gene. The germline CDR1 and CDR2 sequences are MNHEY and SVGAGI. The CDR3 spans 13 residues.

This chain uses TRBV4-3 with TRBJ2-3, with TRBD1 matching 8 bases. Germline assignment: CDR1 LGHNA and CDR2 YSLEER. The CDR3 runs to 16 residues. The V segment lost 6 bases and the J segment 4 bases; nucleotides outside the gene matches: 12. The CDR3 bases are TGCGCCAGCAGGCTCTCTGTGACAGGGGATGCAGATACGCAGTATTTT. It encodes CASRLSVTGDADTQYF.

The rearrangement links TRBV5-4 to TRBJ2-5; D remains ambiguous. V shed 1 base and J shed 5 bases, with 9 bases lying between them. Germline V gene lookup returns CDR1 SGHNT and CDR2 YYREEE (reference sequence). CDR3 size: 13 residues. CDR3 region: CASSLTLAETQYF. The CDR3 DNA reads TGTGCCAGCAGCTTGACCCTGGCGGAGACCCAGTACTTC.

V is TRBV9 and J is TRBJ1-1, with D tentatively TRBD1 (5 bases). Germline-derived CDR1 and CDR2 are SGDLS and YYNGEE. CDR3 length: 15 residues. Trimming removed 4 bases from V and 4 bases from J, with 17 bases in between. Here the CDR3 DNA reads TGTGCCAGCAGCCCCCGAAGGGGAGTAAGCACTGAAGCTTTCTTT. It codes for CASSPRRGVSTEAFF.

The genes are TRBV5-4 and TRBJ1-1; D is perhaps TRBD1 (5 bases). This CDR3 has 13 residues. V was shortened by 0 bases and J by 5 bases, with 8 bases between the two germline ends. The germline gives CDR1 SGHNT, CDR2 YYREEE (reference sequence). The CDR3 loop is CASSLVGRTEAFF. The CDR3 DNA reads TGTGCCAGCAGCTTGGTGGGGCGGACTGAAGCTTTCTTT.

The rearrangement joins TRBV4-1 to TRBJ2-5; unclear D gene. The length of the CDR3 is 16 residues. Germline CDR1 reads MGHRA; CDR2 reads YSYEKL. Trimming cost V 0 bases and J 4 bases, with 15 bases left between them. The CDR3 nucleotides are TGCGCCAGCAGCCAAGATCCCCCACTACGGTCAGAGACCCAGTACTTC. Protein product: CASSQDPPLRSETQYF.

V and J are TRBV5-4 and TRBJ2-5, with D possibly being TRBD1 or TRBD2 (6 bases each). CDR3 length: 16 amino acids. Trimming left V 1 base short and J 4 bases short, with 17 bases between. Looked up from germline, CDR1 is SGHNT and CDR2 is YYREEE (reference sequence). The chain's CDR3 is CASSLRDVGGRETQYF. CDR3 DNA: TGTGCCAGCAGCTTGCGTGATGTAGGGGGGAGAGAGACCCAGTACTTC. The variable domain in full, with the rest retrieved from reference TRBV5-4 and TRBJ2-5, is ETGVTQSPTHLIKTRGQQVTLRCSSQSGHNTVSWYQQALGQGPQFIFQYYREEENGRGNFPPRFSGLQFPNYSSELNVNALELDDSALYLCASSLRDVGGRETQYFGPGTRLLVL.

The chain joins TRBV28 to TRBJ2-7, with 10 bases matching TRBD1. CDR3 length: 15 residues. Germline CDR1 reads MDHEN; CDR2 reads SYDVKM. V shed 5 bases and J 3 bases; nucleotides not matched to a gene: 7. The CDR3 is CASSPSGQGLYEQYV. CDR3 DNA sequence: TGTGCCAGCAGTCCGTCGGGACAGGGGCTCTACGAGCAGTACGTC.

The chain uses TRBV5-6 and TRBJ2-7; 7 bases match TRBD1. The CDR3 is 15 amino acids. V shed 1 base, J shed 2 bases, and the junction held 6 bases outside the gene matches. Germline V gene lookup returns CDR1 SGHDT and CDR2 YYEEEE. CDR3 amino acids: CASSLSTGVPYEQYV. CDR3 DNA sequence: TGTGCCAGCAGCTTGTCCACAGGGGTCCCCTACGAGCAGTACGTC.

Details on this clone: This sequence may be a read error, since a much larger clone differs from it by one base. Other DNA sequences in the sample encode the same CDR3. J is TRBJ1-4 and V is TRBV27; possible D gene TRBD1, 5 bases. The CDR3 is 13 amino acids. In germline, CDR1 is MNHEY, CDR2 SMNVEV (reference sequence). V was pared by 6 bases and J by 4 bases, with 9 bases between. The CDR3 bases are TGTGCCAGCAGGGGGCACAATAATGAAAAACTGTTTTTT. Amino acid sequence: CASRGHNNEKLFF. Full variable domain (remainder filled in from reference TRBV27 and TRBJ1-4): EAQVTQNPRYLITVTGKKLTVTCSQNMNHEYMSWYRQDPGLGLRQIYYSMNVEVTDKGDVPEGYKVSRKEKRNFPLILESPSPNQTSLYFCASRGHNNEKLFFGSGTQLSVL.

The rearrangement links TRBV20-1 to TRBJ1-2; no definite D call. The V end lost 4 bases, the J end lost 6 bases, and 6 bases lay between the germline ends. This CDR3 contains 10 residues. Looked up from germline, CDR1 is DFQATT and CDR2 is SNEGSKA (reference sequence). This CDR3 reads CSANRDGYTF. CDR3 nucleotides: TGCAGTGCTAACCGTGATGGCTACACCTTC.

The chain links TRBV5-4 to TRBJ2-2; the D is unclear. Trimming left V 0 bases short and J 1 base short, with 4 bases between. The CDR3 has 14 residues. In germline, CDR1 is SGHNT, CDR2 YYREEE (reference sequence). Written as DNA, the CDR3 is TGTGCCAGCAGCTTGGCCCGGAACACCGGGGAGCTGTTTTTT. It yields the protein CASSLARNTGELFF.

The chain uses TRBV5-1 and TRBJ2-4, with D perhaps TRBD1 (6 bases). This CDR3 has 16 residues. Germline assignment: CDR1 SGHRS and CDR2 YFSETQ. The V and J ends lost 4 bases and 7 bases respectively, with 21 bases between them. CDR3 in amino acids: CASSLVPGQMGNIQYF. In nucleotides, the CDR3 is TGCGCCAGCAGCCTGGTTCCGGGACAAATGGGGAACATTCAGTACTTC. Complete variable domain (other parts from reference TRBV5-1 and TRBJ2-4): KAGVTQTPRYLIKTRGQQVTLSCSPISGHRSVSWYQQTPGQGLQFLFEYFSETQRNKGNFPGRFSGRQFSNSRSEMNVSTLELGDSALYLCASSLVPGQMGNIQYFGAGTRLSVL.

J is TRBJ1-5 and V is TRBV6-5; D is unclear. V was clipped by 6 bases and J by 2 bases, with 14 bases between them. This CDR3 has 15 amino acids. The germline V gene has CDR1 MNHEY and CDR2 SVGAGI. The CDR3: CASSPVWEGNQPQHF. As DNA, the CDR3 is TGTGCCAGCAGCCCCGTCTGGGAGGGCAATCAGCCCCAGCATTTT.

The rearrangement joins TRBV30 to TRBJ2-2; 8 bases align to TRBD1. V lost 4 bases and J lost 5; bases outside the gene matches: 18. CDR3 length: 18 residues. The V gene's germline CDR1 is GTSNPN and CDR2 SVGIG (reference sequence). The CDR3 bases are TGTGCCTGGACGATCCGAGGGGCCAGGGGGCGCGGAACCGGGGAGCTGTTTTTT. It codes for CAWTIRGARGRGTGELFF.